Listed here are 5 T cell receptor beta chains from one sample, sequenced in a study of cytomegalovirus exposure and HLA in healthy donors. The PCR was carried out with 60 Vbeta primers and 13 Jbeta primers. TCRdb keeps only in-frame clones here, not all; method: immunoSEQ multiplex PCR. Among around 150,000 clones listed, roughly four fifths were seen once. Sequenced sample: PBMCs. The source of these receptors is a man between 18 and 29 years old in good health and CMV-seronegative.

The J gene is TRBJ2-1, the V gene TRBV6-6; 8 positions match TRBD1. The V segment lost 6 bases and the J segment 4 bases; nucleotides outside the gene matches: 2. This CDR3 contains 13 residues. The V gene's germline CDR1 is MNHNY and CDR2 SVGAGI (reference sequence). The CDR3: CASSRDRYNEQFF. The CDR3 nucleotides read TGTGCCAGCAGCCGGGACAGGTACAATGAGCAGTTCTTC.

The V gene is TRBV5-1, the J gene TRBJ2-1; maybe TRBD2 (7 bases). The V gene lost 0 bases and the J gene lost 4 bases, with 20 bases spanning the gap. From germline, CDR1 is SGHRS and CDR2 YFSETQ. CDR3 length: 18 amino acids. The CDR3 DNA sequence: TGCGCCAGCAGCTTGGTCCGCGCCGGGGGGCGCTTATACAATGAGCAGTTCTTC. Translation gives CASSLVRAGGRLYNEQFF.

V is TRBV5-5 and J is TRBJ2-2; 10 bases map to TRBD1. The CDR3 totals 16 residues. The germline gives CDR1 SGHKS, CDR2 YYEKEE (reference sequence). The J segment lost 5 bases and the V segment lost 3 bases, leaving 7 bases of the junction unmatched. The CDR3 sequence is CASSWRQGAGTGELFF. DNA for the CDR3: TGTGCCAGCAGCTGGAGACAGGGGGCTGGGACCGGGGAGCTGTTTTTT. Using reference TRBV5-5 and TRBJ2-2 for the parts outside the CDR3, the full variable domain is DAGVTQSPTHLIKTRGQQVTLRCSPISGHKSVSWYQQVLGQGPQFIFQYYEKEERGRGNFPDRFSARQFPNYSSELNVNALLLGDSALYLCASSWRQGAGTGELFFGEGSRLTVL.

J is TRBJ2-5 and V is TRBV6-1; 10 bases match TRBD2. This CDR3 has 14 amino acids. The V gene end was trimmed by 5 bases and the J gene end by 5 bases; junction bases not matched to a gene: 5. Germline loops: CDR1 MNHNS, CDR2 SASEGT. CDR3 sequence reads: CASSPSGSWETQYF. CDR3 coding DNA: TGTGCCAGCAGTCCTAGCGGGAGTTGGGAGACCCAGTACTTC.

This chain joins TRBV28 and TRBJ1-5; possible D gene TRBD1, 6 bases. The CDR3 consists of 15 residues. The germline CDR1 and CDR2 sequences are MDHEN and SYDVKM. V lost 3 bases to trimming and J lost 7 bases, with 16 bases between them. As DNA, the CDR3 is TGTGCCAGCAGTTTTGGGGACATCTCGGCGCAGCCCCAGCATTTT. As protein: CASSFGDISAQPQHF.